One and the same sample provided the 7 T cell receptor beta chains below, sequenced in a study of cytomegalovirus exposure and HLA in healthy donors. 13 Jbeta primers and 60 Vbeta primers were used for the PCR. The assay was immunoSEQ multiplex PCR, and TCRdb's table has in-frame clones only and misses some. The sample carries 150,000 to 160,000 clones, roughly 81% recorded once. Sequenced: PBMCs. Receptors were obtained from a woman aged 18-29 years in good health and CMV-seronegative.

J is TRBJ2-3 and V is TRBV10-1; D is perhaps TRBD2 (6 bases). V lost 5 bases, J lost 7 bases, and 13 bases lay in between. Germline assignment: CDR1 WNHNN and CDR2 SYGVQD (reference sequence). The CDR3 has 13 residues. In DNA form, the CDR3 reads TGCGCCAGCAGTCAGCGGGCAGGCTATACGCAGTATTTT. This gives the protein CASSQRAGYTQYF.

The chain is built from TRBV5-6 and TRBJ1-4, with a weak D call TRBD1 (5 bases). With 4 bases removed from V and 8 bases from J, the gap between germline ends came to 15 bases. The germline V gene has CDR1 SGHDT and CDR2 YYEEEE. There are 14 residues in the CDR3. CDR3 sequence reads: CASSPGGTEEKLFF. For the CDR3, the DNA is TGTGCCAGCAGCCCGGGGGGGACGGAGGAAAAACTGTTTTTT.

This clone was observed a few times. Other nucleotide sequences in the sample specify the same CDR3. The rearrangement joins TRBV11-2 to TRBJ2-1; D not resolved. The CDR3 runs 13 residues. The germline gives CDR1 SGHAT, CDR2 FQNNGV. V lost 0 bases to trimming and J lost 7 bases, with 7 bases between them. This chain's CDR3 is CASSLDPLNEQFF. CDR3 DNA: TGTGCCAGCAGCTTAGACCCGTTAAATGAGCAGTTCTTC.

This clone has a handful of counts. The J gene is TRBJ1-3, the V gene TRBV7-2; D ambiguous. The V and J ends lost 6 bases and 0 bases respectively, with 9 bases between them. The germline gives CDR1 SGHTA, CDR2 FQGNSA. The length of the CDR3 is 14 residues. The CDR3, as DNA: TGTGCCAGCAGTCTGGGCCCCTCTGGAAACACCATATATTTT. Protein product: CASSLGPSGNTIYF.

This chain connects TRBV27 to TRBJ2-1, with D possibly being TRBD2 (5 bases). V shed 5 bases and J shed 1 base, with 12 bases lying between them. CDR3 size: 15 residues. Germline-derived CDR1 and CDR2 are MNHEY and SMNVEV (reference sequence). In DNA, the CDR3 is TGTGCCAGCAGTCCCGGGGTAGTGTCCTACAATGAGCAGTTCTTC. It specifies CASSPGVVSYNEQFF.

The chain is built from TRBV15 and TRBJ2-5; 7 bases line up with TRBD1. V gave up 5 bases and J gave up 2 bases; unmatched junction bases: 5. Germline CDR1 LNHNV, CDR2 YYDKDF (reference sequence). The CDR3 is made up of 14 amino acids. In DNA, the CDR3 is TGTGCCACCAGCCCGGACAGGTATCAAGAGACCCAGTACTTC. As protein: CATSPDRYQETQYF.

The V and J genes are TRBV7-8 and TRBJ1-2, with 9 nucleotides matching TRBD1. CDR1 and CDR2 from the germline V gene are SGHVS and FQNEAQ. J lost 4 bases, V lost 4 bases, and 1 base had no gene match. This CDR3 has 13 amino acids. The CDR3 nucleotides read TGTGCCAGCAGCTCGGGACAGGGCTATGGCTACACCTTC. It specifies CASSSGQGYGYTF.